The 29 T cell receptor beta chains listed next were all sequenced from one sample in a study of T cells in Graves' hyperthyroidism and ophthalmopathy. RNA transcripts gave rise to amplified TCR beta CDR3 regions. A set of HTBI primers served as the primers for a first-round RT-PCR of the TCR CDR3. TCRdb used MiXCR to reprocess the multiplex PCR reads, holding one entry per CDR3 protein. The sample gives 500,000 to 700,000 distinct CDR3 sequences, about a sixth of which show up once; 18% is in the top ten. The sample was blood. These receptor sequences come from a woman aged 18-29 years with Graves' hyperthyroidism.

This clonotype was observed at least ten times. V usage is TRBV27 and J usage is TRBJ1-2, with TRBD1 matching 10 bases. The germline CDR1 and CDR2 sequences are MNHEY and SMNVEV (reference sequence). This CDR3 has 16 residues. J gave up 4 bases and V 5 bases, and 10 bases lay outside the gene matches. Written as DNA, the CDR3 is TGTGCCAGCAGTGAGACAGGGGGCGCTGGGCCCTATGGCTACACCTTC. It is translated as CASSETGGAGPYGYTF.

This clonotype was recorded at least ten times. The DNA is left out, because the CDR3 cannot be placed on it with certainty; the CDR3 is given as TCRdb lists it. The chain couples TRBV7-2 to TRBJ2-1. The germline V gene encodes CDR1 SGHTA and CDR2 FQGNSA. The CDR3 numbers 16 amino acids, ends counted. The CDR3 sequence: CASSLGGLGMGNEQFF.

This clonotype was seen many times. This sequence joins TRBV20-1 and TRBJ2-3; D is perhaps TRBD2 (6 bases). Germline CDR1 reads DFQATT; CDR2 reads SNEGSKA (reference sequence). The CDR3 length is 13 residues. The V gene lost 3 bases and the J gene lost 5 bases, with 12 bases spanning the gap. The CDR3 region has the DNA TGCAGTGCTAGCCGGGAGTCGGGAGATACGCAGTATTTT. Translation: CSASRESGDTQYF.

This clonotype was counted only a few times. The chain combines TRBV9 with TRBJ1-2, with 8 bases aligning to TRBD1. Germline trimming cut 0 bases from V and 8 bases from J; bases unmatched to any gene: 15. The CDR3 is 17 residues long. CDR1 is SGDLS, CDR2 YYNGEE, per germline. The CDR3 is CASSVGGQASMARGYTF. The CDR3 region has the DNA TGTGCCAGCAGCGTAGGGGGACAGGCGTCTATGGCGAGGGGCTACACCTTC. Variable domain in full (rest from reference TRBV9 and TRBJ1-2): DSGVTQTPKHLITATGQRVTLRCSPRSGDLSVYWYQQSLDQGLQFLIQYYNGEERAKGNILERFSAQQFPDLHSELNLSSLELGDSALYFCASSVGGQASMARGYTFGSGTRLTVV.

The chain is built from TRBV5-1 and TRBJ2-7; TRBD2 is a possible D gene (5 bases). Germline V lookup: CDR1 SGHRS, CDR2 YFSETQ. The CDR3 spans 12 residues. Trimming took 4 bases from V and 3 from J, leaving 8 bases between them. The CDR3 sequence is CASSASGYEQYF. The CDR3 coding sequence is TGCGCCAGCAGCGCCAGCGGCTACGAGCAGTACTTC. Full variable domain (missing parts from reference TRBV5-1 and TRBJ2-7): KAGVTQTPRYLIKTRGQQVTLSCSPISGHRSVSWYQQTPGQGLQFLFEYFSETQRNKGNFPGRFSGRQFSNSRSEMNVSTLELGDSALYLCASSASGYEQYFGPGTRLTVT.

The chain is built from TRBV6-5 and TRBJ2-1, with TRBD2 identical over 8 bases. Germline V gene lookup returns CDR1 MNHEY and CDR2 SVGAGI. The CDR3 extends over 16 amino acids. J gave up 10 bases and V 2 bases, and 13 bases lay outside the gene matches. The CDR3 DNA follows: TGTGCCAGCAGTTACCCAGTGATAGCGGGGAGGGGGGAGCAGTTCTTC. Translation gives CASSYPVIAGRGEQFF.

The chain's CDR3 is CSAAGGGLNQPQHF. CDR3 nucleotide sequence: TGCAGTGCTGCCGGGGGTGGTCTCAATCAGCCCCAGCATTTT. The V call is TRBV20-1, the J call TRBJ1-5; maybe TRBD1 (5 bases). The ends were cut back, 5 bases at V and 3 bases at J, with 14 bases in the middle. Germline V gene data show CDR1 as DFQATT and CDR2 as SNEGSKA (reference sequence). This CDR3 is built from 14 residues.

This clonotype was detected many times. This chain connects TRBV7-9 to TRBJ2-7, with TRBD1 matching 10 bases. Losses at the gene ends were 5 bases for V and 2 bases for J; bases not matched to a gene: 3. The CDR3 runs 14 residues. CDR1 is SEHNR and CDR2 is FQNEAQ in the germline V gene (reference sequence). CDR3 loop: CASSMDRGTYEQYF. CDR3 coding DNA: TGTGCCAGCAGCATGGACAGGGGGACCTACGAGCAGTACTTC.

In its sample, this clonotype was seen many times. The rearrangement links TRBV9 to TRBJ2-3; no clear D gene. V lost 0 bases to trimming and J lost 6 bases, with 8 bases between them. The CDR3 totals 13 residues. In germline, CDR1 is SGDLS, CDR2 YYNGEE. In nucleotides, the CDR3 is TGTGCCAGCAGCGTAGAGGTGGGGGATACGCAGTATTTT. It codes for CASSVEVGDTQYF.

In its sample, this clonotype was seen many times. Here the CDR3 reads CSAKADVYEQYF. The CDR3 DNA follows: TGCAGTGCTAAGGCCGACGTCTACGAGCAGTACTTC. V and J are TRBV20-1 and TRBJ2-7; D gene uncertain. V was cut by 4 bases and J by 3 bases, with 10 bases left in between. The CDR3 extends over 12 amino acids. CDR1 and CDR2 (germline): DFQATT, SNEGSKA (reference sequence).

The table lists this clonotype with many counts. The chain links TRBV7-3 to TRBJ1-1, with D possibly being TRBD1 (5 bases). CDR3 length equals 13 residues. Germline CDR1 SGHTA, CDR2 FQGTGA. V was pared by 5 bases and J by 2 bases, with 9 bases between. This CDR3 reads CASSRQTNTEAFF. In nucleotides, the CDR3 is TGTGCCAGCAGCCGACAGACTAACACTGAAGCTTTCTTT.

The J gene is TRBJ1-2, the V gene TRBV13; no firm D call. The V end was cut by 2 bases, the J end by 10 bases, with 11 bases between. Looked up from germline, CDR1 is PRHDT and CDR2 is FYEKMQ (reference sequence). The CDR3 has 12 amino acids. The chain's CDR3 is CASSLLRADYTF. The DNA for the CDR3 is TGTGCCAGCAGCTTACTTAGGGCGGACTACACCTTC.

This clonotype was observed many times. This chain joins TRBV27 and TRBJ2-1, with 11 nucleotides matching TRBD2. Losses at the gene ends were 4 bases for V and 3 bases for J; bases not matched to a gene: 5. This CDR3 is 16 amino acids long. Germline lookup yields CDR1 MNHEY and CDR2 SMNVEV (reference sequence). The CDR3 here is CASSSVLAGVYNEQFF. Written as DNA, the CDR3 is TGTGCCAGCAGTTCTGTACTAGCGGGAGTCTACAATGAGCAGTTCTTC.

The genes are TRBV10-3 and TRBJ2-7; 13 nucleotides match TRBD2. V dropped 6 bases and J dropped 2; count of bases not matched to a gene: 10. This CDR3 is built from 17 residues. Per the germline V gene, CDR1 is ENHRY and CDR2 is SYGVKD. This chain's CDR3 is CAISKILAGGPPYEQYF. The CDR3 DNA is TGTGCCATCAGCAAAATACTAGCGGGAGGGCCCCCCTACGAGCAGTACTTC.

The rearrangement links TRBV19 to TRBJ2-1, with 9 bases aligning to TRBD2. With 1 base clipped from V and 9 bases from J, the junction kept 19 bases outside the gene matches. CDR1 LNHDA and CDR2 SQIVND come from the germline V gene (reference sequence). The CDR3 is 19 residues long. CDR3 sequence: CASSIGGGFGSGRDGEQFF. The DNA for the CDR3 is TGTGCCAGTAGTATAGGGGGAGGCTTCGGTAGCGGGAGAGATGGTGAGCAGTTCTTC.

The chain carries TRBV4-1 and TRBJ2-5; perhaps TRBD2 as D (6 bases). CDR3 size: 14 residues. In germline, CDR1 is MGHRA, CDR2 YSYEKL. Trimming left V 4 bases short and J 5 bases short, with 14 bases between. This CDR3 reads CASSRGAMRETQYF. The CDR3 DNA sequence: TGCGCCAGCAGCCGCGGGGCCATGCGGGAGACCCAGTACTTC.

This clonotype was found a few times. V gene TRBV29-1 combines with J gene TRBJ1-1; possibly TRBD1 for D (5 bases). The V and J ends lost 4 bases and 1 base respectively, with 10 bases between them. The CDR3 covers 13 residues. Per germline, CDR1 SQVTM and CDR2 ANQGSEA. CDR3: CSVALGGNTEAFF. In DNA, the CDR3 is TGCAGCGTTGCCCTCGGGGGGAACACTGAAGCTTTCTTT.

This clonotype was seen ten or more times. This chain joins TRBV3-1 and TRBJ1-6, with 7 bases fitting TRBD1. The ends lost 3 bases at V and 10 bases at J; junction bases unmatched: 9. CDR1 is LGHDT, CDR2 YNNKEL, per germline (reference sequence). The CDR3 is made up of 15 amino acids. CDR3 bases: TGTGCCAGCAGCCACGGCAGGGGGTTGGAGTCACCCCTCCACTTT. Translation gives CASSHGRGLESPLHF.

This clonotype was picked up many times. The chain links TRBV7-9 to TRBJ2-3; the D is unclear. This CDR3 contains 17 residues. Trimming took 5 bases from V and 1 from J, leaving 19 bases between them. Germline CDR1 SEHNR, CDR2 FQNEAQ (reference sequence). CDR3 nucleotide sequence: TGTGCCAGCAGCCGTTCCCAGGCAGACGGAGGCACAGATACGCAGTATTTT. Protein product: CASSRSQADGGTDTQYF.

This clonotype showed up many times. The chain links TRBV7-2 to TRBJ2-5; 15 bases match TRBD2. The CDR3 loop spans 16 amino acids. V was pared by 5 bases and J by 2 bases, with 3 bases of the junction left unmatched. Per germline, CDR1 SGHTA and CDR2 FQGNSA. The CDR3 here is CASSLGLAGGQETQYF. CDR3 coding DNA: TGTGCCAGCAGCCTAGGACTAGCGGGGGGGCAAGAGACCCAGTACTTC.

In this sample, this clonotype turned up many times. This chain connects TRBV7-2 to TRBJ2-7; no clear D gene. V was trimmed by 5 bases and J by 5 bases, leaving 19 bases between them. The CDR3 spans 15 residues. Germline CDR1 and CDR2: SGHTA and FQGNSA. The CDR3 nucleotides read TGTGCCAGCAGCGAGGTGCGGTTTTCGGGTAACGAGCAGTACTTC. It yields the protein CASSEVRFSGNEQYF.

The chain has TRBV19 and TRBJ1-6; no definite D call. This CDR3 comprises 15 residues. Germline-derived CDR1 and CDR2 are LNHDA and SQIVND (reference sequence). Trimming left V 3 bases short and J 4 bases short, with 10 bases between. In nucleotides, the CDR3 is TGTGCCAGTAGTATCGGCCGGACGTATAATTCACCCCTCCACTTT. Encoded protein: CASSIGRTYNSPLHF.

In this sample, this clonotype turned up many times. The chain carries TRBV12-3 or TRBV12-4 and TRBJ2-5; D gene ambiguous. The CDR3 is made up of 13 amino acids. V dropped 5 bases and J dropped 4 bases, with 11 bases sitting between them. CDR3 loop: CASSPRIRETQYF. The CDR3 bases are TGTGCCAGCAGTCCACGTATTAGAGAGACCCAGTACTTC.

This clonotype was seen at least ten times. The rearrangement uses TRBV28 and TRBJ1-5, with 10 bases matching TRBD1. Germline CDR1 reads MDHEN; CDR2 reads SYDVKM. J was trimmed by 4 bases and V by 1 base; bases with no gene match: 7. This CDR3 is 17 amino acids long. The CDR3 DNA is TGTGCCAGCAGTTTATTGCGGTTGGGACAGGGGAATCAGCCCCAGCATTTT. This sequence encodes CASSLLRLGQGNQPQHF.

This clonotype was seen only a few times. Written as DNA, the CDR3 is TGCGCCAGCAGCTCTCATAGCGGTAACTCCTACGAGCAGTACTTC. Translating it yields CASSSHSGNSYEQYF. This rearrangement joins TRBV5-1 to TRBJ2-7; weak D call: TRBD2 (6 bases). V lost 3 bases and J 0 bases, leaving 13 bases between the germline ends. The CDR3 extends over 15 amino acids. The germline V gene has CDR1 SGHRS and CDR2 YFSETQ.

This clonotype has more than one count but fewer than ten. The gene calls are TRBV19 and TRBJ2-4; 7 positions match TRBD2. Germline V lookup: CDR1 LNHDA, CDR2 SQIVND (reference sequence). The V and J ends lost 6 bases and 6 bases, in that order; junction bases with no gene match: 8. The CDR3 consists of 14 residues. The CDR3 loop reads CASSLDAGVNIQYF. DNA for the CDR3: TGTGCCAGTAGCCTCGACGCGGGAGTAAACATTCAGTACTTC.

This clonotype was observed at least ten times. The chain carries TRBV7-9 and TRBJ2-7; TRBD1 or TRBD2 may be the D gene (5 bases each). V shed 2 bases and J shed 5 bases, with 13 bases lying between them. The CDR3 is made up of 14 amino acids. Germline assignment: CDR1 SEHNR and CDR2 FQNEAQ (reference sequence). CDR3 in DNA: TGTGCCAGCAGCTTAACGTGGTGGGGGAACGAGCAGTACTTC. It is translated as CASSLTWWGNEQYF.

This clonotype was detected many times. The chain recombines TRBV2 with TRBJ2-1, with TRBD2 matching over 13 bases. Per germline, CDR1 SNHLY and CDR2 FYNNEI. This CDR3 has 14 amino acids. Trimming at V came to 10 bases and at J to 7 bases, leaving 7 bases not matched to a gene. The CDR3 loop reads CATQLAGGPNEQFF. The CDR3, as DNA: TGTGCCACTCAACTAGCGGGAGGGCCTAATGAGCAGTTCTTC.

There are many counts of this clonotype. The chain uses TRBV30 and TRBJ1-1, with a weak D call TRBD1 (6 bases). The CDR3 sequence is 14 residues long. Trimming cost V 3 bases and J 3 bases, with 14 bases left between them. Germline lookup yields CDR1 GTSNPN and CDR2 SVGIG (reference sequence). The CDR3 bases are TGTGCCTGGAGCCAGGGGCGATGGCACACTGAAGCTTTCTTT. Its translation: CAWSQGRWHTEAFF.